One sample yielded the 12 T cell receptor beta chains listed below, sequenced in a study of tumor and adjacent non-tumor tissue in lung cancer. RNA was extracted from bulk tissue without any cell sorting. This non-tumor lung sample came from over 3 cm beyond the tumor edge. A modified ARM-PCR protocol with three rounds of nested PCR amplified TCRbeta. Via MiXCR, TCRdb re-called the multiplex PCR reads, giving one row per CDR3 protein. This table has 90,000 to 100,000 distinct CDR3 sequences, about 80% appearing once. What was sequenced was distant non-tumor lung tissue. The receptors were sampled from a man in his sixties with small cell lung cancer.

About this clonotype itself: At one boundary the junction diverges from the germline segment, which might be a read error. This sequence joins TRBV12-3 or TRBV12-4 and TRBJ2-1, with TRBD1 matching over 7 bases. The CDR3 contains 14 residues. The CDR3 region has the DNA TGTGTCAGCAGCCTTAGTCTACAGGGGAATGAGCAGTTATTC. It codes for CVSSLSLQGNEQLF.

This clonotype was counted ten times or more. The rearrangement uses TRBV24-1 and TRBJ2-2, with D unclear. CDR3 length equals 13 residues. The V end was cut by 3 bases, the J end by 7 bases, with 8 bases between. CDR1 and CDR2 (germline): KGHDR, SFDVKD. CDR3 loop: CATSDPWGGELFF. DNA of the CDR3: TGTGCCACCAGTGATCCCTGGGGCGGGGAGCTGTTTTTT.

Concerning this clonotype itself: An end of the junction differs from the germline gene, which may be a read error. The chain links TRBV6-1 to TRBJ1-5; D is ambiguous. Germline V gene lookup returns CDR1 MNHNS and CDR2 SASEGT. The CDR3 spans 13 residues. The CDR3 sequence: CASTGTNNQAQHF. The CDR3 nucleotides read TGTGCCAGCACCGGTACGAACAATCAGGCCCAGCATTTT.

About this clonotype: The junction does not match germline at one end; this may be a read error. The chain links TRBV10-2 to TRBJ2-2; TRBD2 might be the D (5 bases). This CDR3 has 11 amino acids. CDR1 and CDR2 from the germline V gene are WSHSY and SAAADI. The CDR3 DNA follows: TGTGCCAGCAGTCACACCGGGAAGCTGTTTTTT. The encoded protein is CASSHTGKLFF.

The rearrangement links TRBV5-6 to TRBJ2-3; 7 nucleotides match TRBD1. The DNA end favors TRBJ1-5, so the J call may be wrong. CDR3 length: 16 amino acids. CDR1 SGHDT and CDR2 YYEEEE come from the germline V gene. CDR3 region: CASSLRDRRVTGTQHF. CDR3 bases: TGTGCCAGCAGCCTTCGGGACAGAAGGGTCACGGGTACGCAGCATTTT.

As for this clonotype: One base away lies a much larger clone, so this may be a sequencing read error. The chain combines TRBV5-1 with TRBJ2-3; the D gene could be TRBD1 or TRBD2 (5 bases each). Germline V gene sequence: CDR1 SGHRS, CDR2 YFSETQ. Trimming pared 6 bases from V and 3 bases from J, leaving 20 bases between. CDR3 length equals 16 residues. CDR3 residues: CASNAGGAGITDTQYF. DNA for the CDR3: TGCGCCAGCAACGCGGGTGGGGCCGGAATTACAGATACGCAGTATTTT.

Comments on this clonotype: The junction does not match germline at one end; this may be a read error. The genes are TRBV12-3 or TRBV12-4 and TRBJ2-1, with TRBD2 identical over 10 bases. This CDR3 spans 15 amino acids. Here the CDR3 reads CASNSTSGTYSEQFF. The DNA for the CDR3 is TGTGCCAGCAATTCTACTAGCGGGACCTACAGTGAGCAGTTCTTC.

The chain recombines TRBV11-2 with TRBJ1-4; 7 bases map to TRBD1. The CDR3 is made up of 15 amino acids. CDR1 SGHAT and CDR2 FQNNGV come from the germline V gene. Germline trimming cut 2 bases from V and 4 bases from J; bases unmatched to any gene: 4. The CDR3 DNA follows: TGTGCCAGCAGCTTACGGACAGGATGTAATGAAAAACTGTTTTTT. Protein sequence: CASSLRTGCNEKLFF.

The chain employs TRBV6-5 and TRBJ1-1; D possibly corresponds to TRBD1 (5 bases). CDR1 and CDR2 from the germline V gene are MNHEY and SVGAGI. The CDR3 runs to 17 residues. V dropped 6 bases and J dropped 6 bases, with 26 bases sitting between them. CDR3 in DNA: TGTGCCAGCAGACCGGGGGGGAGGTCCCCTATACTTCCTGAAGCTTTCTTT. Its translation: CASRPGGRSPILPEAFF.

This rearrangement joins TRBV29-1 to TRBJ1-4; D ambiguous. This CDR3 is 14 amino acids long. Germline CDR1 is SQVTM and CDR2 is ANQGSEA. CDR3 nucleotides: TGCAGTGCTGGATCGGACGGAACTAATGAAAAACTGTTTTTT. Translation gives CSAGSDGTNEKLFF. The full variable domain, with the rest looked up from reference TRBV29-1 and TRBJ1-4, is SAVISQKPSRDICQRGTSLTIQCQVDSQVTMMFWYRQQPGQSLTLIATANQGSEATYESGFVIDKFPISRPNLTFSTLTVSNMSPEDSSIYLCSAGSDGTNEKLFFGSGTQLSVL.

About this clonotype itself: Compared with germline, one end of the junction differs, possibly owing to a read error. The CDR3 spells CASSLPLRGSHEQYF. The CDR3 DNA follows: TGTGCCAGCAGTTTGCCCCTTCGCGGGTCCCACGAACAGTACTTC. This chain connects TRBV12-3 or TRBV12-4 to TRBJ2-7; possibly TRBD2 for D (5 bases). CDR3 length: 15 residues.

The chain carries TRBV4-1 and TRBJ1-2, with no clear D. Trimming shortened V by 1 base and J by 6 bases, and 18 bases separated the two germline ends. The CDR3 contains 16 residues. Germline-derived CDR1 and CDR2 are MGHRA and YSYEKL. CDR3 DNA sequence: TGCGCCAGCAGCCAAGTACCAATAGGTGGCAGGAATGGCTACACCTTC. As protein: CASSQVPIGGRNGYTF.